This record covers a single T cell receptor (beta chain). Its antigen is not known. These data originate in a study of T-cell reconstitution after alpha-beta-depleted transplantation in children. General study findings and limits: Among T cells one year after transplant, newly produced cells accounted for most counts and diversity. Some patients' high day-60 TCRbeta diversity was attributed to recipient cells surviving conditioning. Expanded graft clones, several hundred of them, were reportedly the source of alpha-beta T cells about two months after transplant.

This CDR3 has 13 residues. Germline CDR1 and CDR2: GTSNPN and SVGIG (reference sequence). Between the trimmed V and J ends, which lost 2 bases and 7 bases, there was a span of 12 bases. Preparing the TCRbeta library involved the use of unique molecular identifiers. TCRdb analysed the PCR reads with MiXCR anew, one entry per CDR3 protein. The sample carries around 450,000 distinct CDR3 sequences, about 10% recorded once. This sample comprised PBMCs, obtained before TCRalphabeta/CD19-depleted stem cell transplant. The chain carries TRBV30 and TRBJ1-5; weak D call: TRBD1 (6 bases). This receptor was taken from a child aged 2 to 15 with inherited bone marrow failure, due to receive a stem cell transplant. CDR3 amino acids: CAWSNRARQPQHF. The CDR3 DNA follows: TGTGCCTGGAGTAACAGGGCGCGGCAGCCCCAGCATTTT.